This T cell receptor beta chain was sequenced for a study of T cells in Graves' hyperthyroidism and ophthalmopathy. Study observations and caveats: For ophthalmopathy, model prediction preceded onset by a median roughly 5.9 months. Blood samples included most of the expanded thyroid clonotypes exceeding 0.001.

This clonotype was recorded a few times. Its cognate antigen is unknown. A read error may explain this, as a much larger clone is one base away. TCR beta CDR3 regions were amplified from RNA. The HTBI set primed first-round TCR CDR3 RT-PCR. TCRdb redid the calling of the multiplex PCR reads with MiXCR, one entry per CDR3 protein. In the table there are about half a million distinct CDR3 sequences, approximately 24% of which are singletons. Exclusion of a patient resulted from uncontrolled infection, other autoimmune disease, pregnancy or lactation. Germline CDR1 and CDR2: MDHEN and SYDVKM. Trimming took off 11 bases at V and 4 bases at J, with 9 bases between the two ends. CDR3 length: 10 amino acids.

The chain is built from TRBV28 and TRBJ2-7; no reliable D call. The sample comprised blood. This receptor was identified in a woman in her twenties or thirties with Graves' ophthalmopathy. CDR3 in amino acids: CAGKRYEQYF. DNA of the CDR3: TGTGCCGGCAAGCGATACGAGCAGTACTTC.